The 14 T cell receptor beta chains reported below all come from one sample, sequenced in a study of beta chain features in type 1 diabetes. No antigen has been assigned to these receptors. Study-wide results and limits: Type 1 diabetes patients had TCRB CDR3s that were shorter (moderately but significantly so) in all four CD4+ subsets.

Reverse transcribing all isolated RNA meant expressed TCRB transcripts were sequenced. Profiling relied on immunoSEQ multiplex PCR, and the TCRdb table lists in-frame clones only, not all of them. This sample has about 340,000 clones; approximately 9.9% occur once, and the top ten carry roughly 0.99%. What was sequenced was central memory CD4+ T cells from blood. Receptors were obtained from a man aged 25 to 45 with type 1 diabetes.

This clone was seen more than once but under ten times. The gene calls are TRBV4-3 and TRBJ1-1; 7 bases align to TRBD1. This CDR3 region has 14 residues. CDR1 LGHNA and CDR2 YSLEER come from the germline V gene. Trimming took 4 bases from V and 4 from J; bases not matched to a gene: 6. CDR3 sequence reads: CASSRQTGSTEAFF. CDR3 coding DNA: TGCGCCAGCAGCCGGCAGACAGGGTCCACTGAAGCTTTCTTT.

The CDR3, as DNA: TGTGCCAGCAGCGTAGAAGGGGGAGGTTACACCGGGGAGCTGTTTTTT. As protein: CASSVEGGGYTGELFF. The chain joins TRBV9 to TRBJ2-2; perhaps D is TRBD1 or TRBD2 (6 bases each). V dropped 0 bases and J dropped 3 bases, with 12 bases sitting between them. Germline loops: CDR1 SGDLS, CDR2 YYNGEE. CDR3 length: 16 residues.

The chain has TRBV9 and TRBJ1-3; D is uncertain. With 0 bases removed from V and 3 bases from J, the gap between germline ends came to 4 bases. The CDR3 loop spans 13 amino acids. Germline V gene sequence: CDR1 SGDLS, CDR2 YYNGEE. The CDR3 reads CASSVEGGNTIYF. CDR3 DNA: TGTGCCAGCAGCGTAGAAGGTGGAAACACCATATATTTT.

This clone has more than one count but fewer than ten. J is TRBJ2-2 and V is TRBV6-5, with D unresolved. CDR3 length: 14 residues. V was shortened by 4 bases and J by 3 bases, with 9 bases between the two germline ends. Germline values: CDR1 MNHEY, CDR2 SVGAGI. The CDR3 sequence: CASSSTADTGELFF. CDR3 coding DNA: TGTGCCAGCAGTTCTACGGCGGACACCGGGGAGCTGTTTTTT.

This clone was seen only a few times. This chain uses TRBV7-2 with TRBJ2-5; 8 positions agree with TRBD2. J gave up 5 bases and V 5 bases, and 13 bases lay outside the gene matches. The CDR3 spans 16 residues. Germline V CDR1 and CDR2: SGHTA, FQGNSA. In nucleotides, the CDR3 is TGTGCCAGCAGCCCGTCGAGACTAGCGTCCGGGGAGACCCAGTACTTC. This translates into CASSPSRLASGETQYF.

The chain links TRBV9 to TRBJ1-1; D is possibly TRBD1 (5 bases). Per germline, CDR1 SGDLS and CDR2 YYNGEE. V shed 2 bases and J shed 0 bases, with 5 bases lying between them. CDR3 length equals 13 residues. In DNA form, the CDR3 reads TGTGCCAGCAGCGTGACAGTGAACACTGAAGCTTTCTTT. It specifies CASSVTVNTEAFF.

This clone was seen only a few times. The chain combines TRBV7-9 with TRBJ2-3, with D tentatively TRBD1 or TRBD2 (5 bases each). Germline V lookup: CDR1 SEHNR, CDR2 FQNEAQ (reference sequence). V lost 3 bases, J lost 2 bases, and 12 bases lay in between. This CDR3 has 15 amino acids. For the CDR3, the DNA is TGTGCCAGCAGCTTGAGAGGGGACGTCACAGATACGCAGTATTTT. Translating gives CASSLRGDVTDTQYF. Full variable domain (remainder filled in from reference TRBV7-9 and TRBJ2-3): DTGVSQNPRHKITKRGQNVTFRCDPISEHNRLYWYRQTLGQGPEFLTYFQNEAQLEKSRLLSDRFSAERPKGSFSTLEIQRTEQGDSAMYLCASSLRGDVTDTQYFGPGTRLTVL.

This clone has a handful of counts. This chain joins TRBV19 and TRBJ1-5, with 7 positions matching TRBD1. This CDR3 has 15 residues. Germline V gene data show CDR1 as LNHDA and CDR2 as SQIVND (reference sequence). J gave up 9 bases and V 4 bases, and 12 bases lay outside the gene matches. The CDR3 DNA follows: TGTGCCAGTAGTACTCGGACAGGCGGGCGTGGGCCCCAGCATTTT. Translation gives CASSTRTGGRGPQHF.

This clone was counted between two and nine times. The identical CDR3 is also encoded by other nucleotide sequences in the sample. CDR3 region: CASSLSGPGELFF. In nucleotides, the CDR3 is TGTGCCAGCAGCCTGAGTGGCCCCGGGGAGCTGTTTTTT. The V call is TRBV7-7, the J call TRBJ2-2; D unresolved. The CDR3 consists of 13 residues. Per germline, CDR1 SSHAT and CDR2 FNYEAQ (reference sequence). With 5 bases removed from V and 6 bases from J, the gap between germline ends came to 10 bases.

Only a few counts were recorded for this clone. The V gene is TRBV7-2, the J gene TRBJ2-7; 8 bases line up with TRBD2. After removal of 7 bases from V and 0 bases from J, the junction contained 5 bases not matched to a gene. Germline CDR1 and CDR2: SGHTA and FQGNSA. This CDR3 has 14 amino acids. This chain's CDR3 is CASILSGDSYEQYF. DNA of the CDR3: TGTGCCAGCATCCTTAGCGGGGACTCCTACGAGCAGTACTTC.

This clone was seen at least ten times. V gene TRBV11-2 combines with J gene TRBJ2-1, with D possibly matching TRBD2 (5 bases). The CDR3 spans 13 residues. Germline CDR1 is SGHAT and CDR2 is FQNNGV. Trimming removed 4 bases from V and 4 bases from J, with 8 bases in between. CDR3 residues: CASSSGSYNEQFF. CDR3 nucleotides: TGTGCCAGCAGCTCGGGATCTTACAATGAGCAGTTCTTC.

There are a few counts of this clone. This chain links TRBV29-1 with TRBJ2-5; D unresolved. Germline CDR1 SQVTM, CDR2 ANQGSEA. The CDR3 loop spans 13 amino acids. Trimming took off 3 bases at V and 0 bases at J, with 8 bases between the two ends. The CDR3 region is CSVESGNQETQYF. DNA of the CDR3: TGCAGCGTTGAGTCAGGAAACCAAGAGACCCAGTACTTC. Based on the CDR3 plus reference TRBV29-1 and TRBJ2-5, the full variable domain is SAVISQKPSRDICQRGTSLTIQCQVDSQVTMMFWYRQQPGQSLTLIATANQGSEATYESGFVIDKFPISRPNLTFSTLTVSNMSPEDSSIYLCSVESGNQETQYFGPGTRLLVL.

This clone has only a few counts. J is TRBJ2-3 and V is TRBV7-9; 9 bases match TRBD2. V lost 1 base and J lost 3; bases outside the gene matches: 5. The germline V gene has CDR1 SEHNR and CDR2 FQNEAQ (reference sequence). The CDR3 is 16 amino acids. CDR3 protein: CASSLGGTSITDTQYF. The CDR3 coding sequence is TGTGCCAGCAGCTTAGGGGGGACTAGCATTACAGATACGCAGTATTTT.

The chain carries TRBV30 and TRBJ2-7, with a possible D match to TRBD1 (5 bases). V dropped 2 bases and J dropped 9 bases, with 17 bases sitting between them. This CDR3 has 13 residues. In germline, CDR1 is GTSNPN, CDR2 SVGIG (reference sequence). The CDR3 coding sequence is TGTGCCTGGAGTCCTACAGGTCCTCAGGGGCAGTACTTC. Its translation is CAWSPTGPQGQYF.